The 9 T cell receptor beta chains below come from one sample, sequenced in a study of Graves' ophthalmopathy and Graves' hyperthyroidism. Amplified TCR beta CDR3 regions were obtained using RNA transcripts as template. Second-round multiplex PCR came after first-round RT-PCR with HTBI primers. TCRdb passed the multiplex PCR reads through MiXCR, listing each CDR3 protein once. The sample includes 210,000 or so distinct CDR3 sequences, approximately 29% of them seen just once. Source material: peripheral blood. The receptors come from a man aged 50 to 60 with Graves' ophthalmopathy.

This clonotype occurred many times. V gene TRBV6-5 combines with J gene TRBJ1-5; no clear D gene. Trimming stripped 6 bases from V and 3 bases from J, with 12 bases between. The CDR3 spans 14 residues. Germline V CDR1 and CDR2: MNHEY, SVGAGI. The CDR3 DNA reads TGTGCCAGCAGCGCCGGACGGGTCAATCAGCCCCAGCATTTT. Residues: CASSAGRVNQPQHF.

The V gene is TRBV12-3 or TRBV12-4, the J gene TRBJ1-3, with D possibly TRBD1 on 5 matching bases. The CDR3 sequence is 15 residues long. The V and J ends lost 2 bases and 2 bases respectively, with 10 bases between them. CDR3 region: CASSLFLGPGNTIYF. DNA of the CDR3: TGTGCCAGCAGTTTATTTCTGGGGCCTGGAAACACCATATATTTT.

The table lists this clonotype with many counts. The chain couples TRBV5-1 to TRBJ2-7; TRBD1 agrees at 9 bases. The CDR3 has 16 amino acids. Germline trimming cut 3 bases from V and 3 bases from J; bases unmatched to any gene: 10. Germline V gene lookup returns CDR1 SGHRS and CDR2 YFSETQ. The CDR3 bases are TGCGCCAGCAGCTACGAACCGGGACAGGGTCTCTACGAGCAGTACTTC. Protein sequence: CASSYEPGQGLYEQYF.

The sample holds many counts of this clonotype. The chain joins TRBV20-1 to TRBJ2-6; D unclear. Germline CDR1 and CDR2: DFQATT and SNEGSKA (reference sequence). The V end was cut by 7 bases, the J end by 4 bases, with 11 bases between. The CDR3 is 13 amino acids. CDR3 region: CSVGRAGANVLTF. The CDR3 DNA follows: TGCAGTGTGGGAAGAGCCGGGGCCAACGTCCTGACTTTC.

The V and J genes are TRBV9 and TRBJ2-2; tentative D call: TRBD2 (6 bases). Trimming took off 4 bases at V and 5 bases at J, with 15 bases between the two ends. CDR1 SGDLS and CDR2 YYNGEE come from the germline V gene. The CDR3 spans 15 residues. The CDR3 bases are TGTGCCAGCAGCAGGAGGGCAGCTACTACCGGGGAGCTGTTTTTT. It codes for CASSRRAATTGELFF.

The rearrangement uses TRBV6-1 and TRBJ2-5, with D possibly matching TRBD2 (7 bases). The germline V and J ends were trimmed by 6 bases and 2 bases, with 16 bases remaining between them. Germline V lookup: CDR1 MNHNS, CDR2 SASEGT. The CDR3 has 15 amino acids. CDR3 DNA: TGTGCCAGCAGGAGAAGGGGGGGCAGGCAAGAGACCCAGTACTTC. Amino acids: CASRRRGGRQETQYF.

This clonotype was found many times. The genes are TRBV10-3 and TRBJ2-7, with D perhaps TRBD1 (5 bases). Trimming left V 7 bases short and J 3 bases short, with 16 bases between. CDR3 length: 14 residues. Germline CDR1 ENHRY, CDR2 SYGVKD. The DNA of the CDR3 is TGTGCCATCAAGGGGTCCGGTTCGGACTACGAGCAGTACTTC. Amino acid sequence: CAIKGSGSDYEQYF.

This clonotype was recorded many times. V is TRBV6-4 and J is TRBJ2-2; 14 nucleotides match TRBD2. CDR3 length: 20 amino acids. CDR1 is MRHNA, CDR2 SNTAGT, per germline. V was pared by 5 bases and J by 0 bases, with 11 bases of the junction left unmatched. The CDR3 loop reads CASSSTPGLAGVSNTGELFF. The CDR3 DNA follows: TGTGCCAGCAGTAGCACCCCGGGACTAGCGGGAGTCTCGAACACCGGGGAGCTGTTTTTT.

The V call is TRBV27, the J call TRBJ1-2; 7 bases align to TRBD1. The V segment lost 5 bases and the J segment 5 bases; nucleotides outside the gene matches: 5. Germline lookup yields CDR1 MNHEY and CDR2 SMNVEV (reference sequence). This CDR3 has 13 residues. The CDR3 reads CASSRDSGYGYTF. The CDR3 DNA reads as TGTGCCAGCAGTAGGGACAGTGGTTATGGCTACACCTTC.